This note documents a single T cell receptor (beta chain) sequence. This specimen belongs to a study of blood T cell repertoires in COVID-19. Only in-frame clones appear in the TCRdb table, and some are missing; sequencing was by immunoSEQ multiplex PCR. The repertoire holds under 300,000 clones, with roughly 91% as singletons. CDR1 and CDR2 from the germline V gene are SGDLS and YYNGEE. With 2 bases removed from V and 1 base from J, the gap between germline ends came to 15 bases. The CDR3 runs 16 residues. Sequenced: PBMCs or T cells enriched from blood (not recorded which). The J gene is TRBJ1-1, the V gene TRBV9; possibly TRBD1 for D (6 bases). This sequence originates from a woman aged 60-75 years who had recovered from COVID-19. The CDR3 bases are TGTGCCAGCAGCGTGGGCCGACAGGCGGGGAACACTGAAGCTTTCTTT. This encodes CASSVGRQAGNTEAFF.